The rows below give T cell receptor beta chains drawn from one sample of a study of T-cell reconstitution after alpha-beta-depleted transplantation in children. TCRdb reprocessed the PCR reads with MiXCR, giving one entry per CDR3 protein. Of roughly 500,000 distinct CDR3 sequences in the sample, 30% to 35% are singletons; the top ten hold 2% to 2.5%. The sample here was PBMCs from the stem cell graft donor, taken from the stem cell graft. All receptors come from a human donor who donated a stem cell graft to a child with aplastic anemia. The CDR3 runs from the conserved cysteine through the conserved F or W. Clone sizes are given selectively: once, few, many, or a class where the clone is expanded.

v_gene	abundance	j_gene	CDR3aa
TRBV20-1	-	TRBJ2-7	CSATPGLSYEQYF
TRBV5-6	many	TRBJ2-1	CASRLDRNYNEQFF
TRBV11-1	-	TRBJ2-1	CASSLVGRTSGISEQFF
TRBV20-1	few	TRBJ1-4	CSARDAPNEKLFF
TRBV27	-	TRBJ1-2	CASSLQGGLYGYTF
TRBV10-3	few	TRBJ2-7	CAIKGDRGYEQYF
TRBV5-5	few	TRBJ1-2	CASGRDLDGYTF
TRBV4-2	few	TRBJ2-1	CASSPISGQGANNEQFF
TRBV7-6	-	TRBJ2-3	CASSRIAGAGTDTQYF
TRBV12-3/TRBV12-4	-	TRBJ2-5	CASSSYGTGQETQYF
TRBV5-1	few	TRBJ1-1	CASSPGWGPDTEAFF
TRBV30	few	TRBJ2-7	CAWSVLYEQYF
TRBV5-1	many	TRBJ2-5	CASRRDDGGETQYF
TRBV4-3	-	TRBJ1-5	CASSPRVWQPQHF
TRBV29-1	-	TRBJ1-2	CSAGTGGAVYGYTF
TRBV6-1	-	TRBJ1-4	CASSLVGSEKLFF
TRBV20-1	-	TRBJ2-2	CSASERGPGTGELFF
TRBV29-1	-	TRBJ2-1	CSVEIGGSYNEQFF
TRBV24-1	-	TRBJ2-1	CATRGTGGRGEQFF
TRBV20-1	few	TRBJ2-2	CSARTIYRLAQNTGELFF
TRBV30	-	TRBJ1-4	CAWDIGGREKLFF
TRBV5-1	-	TRBJ1-1	CASREEATEAFF
TRBV2	many	TRBJ2-1	CASSVGLATYNEQFF
TRBV4-3	-	TRBJ1-4	CASSQDGAAGGEKLFF
TRBV5-5	-	TRBJ2-1	CASRPSATYNEQFF
TRBV11-3	-	TRBJ2-5	CASSLAGTGIETQYF
TRBV5-1	-	TRBJ1-1	CASSWGQGEAEAFF
TRBV6-1	many	TRBJ2-2	CASRLASGRAGELFF
TRBV10-3	-	TRBJ2-1	CAISQDSYNEQFF
TRBV5-1	-	TRBJ2-7	CASSLGTSGRFYEQYF
TRBV15	few	TRBJ1-1	CATSIGGEAFF
TRBV28	-	TRBJ1-2	CASSPGGDRGGYGYTF